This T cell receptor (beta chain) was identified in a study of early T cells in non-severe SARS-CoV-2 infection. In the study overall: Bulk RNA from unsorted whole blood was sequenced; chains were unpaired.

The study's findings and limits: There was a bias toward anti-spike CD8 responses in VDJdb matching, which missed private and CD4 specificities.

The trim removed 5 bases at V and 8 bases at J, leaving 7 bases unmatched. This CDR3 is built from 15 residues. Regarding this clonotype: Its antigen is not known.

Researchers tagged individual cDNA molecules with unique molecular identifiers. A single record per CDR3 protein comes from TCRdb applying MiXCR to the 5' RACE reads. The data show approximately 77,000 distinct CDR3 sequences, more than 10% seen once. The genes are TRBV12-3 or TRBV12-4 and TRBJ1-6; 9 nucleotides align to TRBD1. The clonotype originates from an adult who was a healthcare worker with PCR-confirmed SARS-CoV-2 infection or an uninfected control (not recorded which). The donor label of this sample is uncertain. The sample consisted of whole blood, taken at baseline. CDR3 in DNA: TGTGCCAGCAGTCCATCACAGGGGGCTTATTCACCCCTCCACTTT. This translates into CASSPSQGAYSPLHF.